This T cell receptor (beta chain) was recovered during a study of identifying expanded T cells in peripheral blood (dated by TCRdb to the late 2010s). In the study overall: Separate aliquots of the same genomic DNA pool were sequenced to produce technical replicates, and four replicates were compared in pairs.

Results the study describes overall, beyond this receptor: Variance in clone template counts between approximately two-week samples significantly increased with total template count across all healthy donors. Between technical replicates the binomial model flagged around 1.2 differentially abundant clones, whereas over about two weeks the binomial model flagged about 16.4 and over approximately four weeks around 18. The authors expected biological variance in healthy repertoires might increase further over much longer intervals such as months to years. Across all healthy-donor time intervals, the beta-binomial model significantly cut both the number of clones called differentially abundant and the false-positive rate.

Details on this clone: There is no known antigen for this receptor. The record has no base qualities; no much larger clone is one base away.

During the collection period, no immune events, such as infections, were documented for the healthy donors. To calibrate time-dependent variance in a beta-binomial model of T-cell clone differential abundance, blood repertoires from healthy donors were used as a training cohort. The training cohort comprised 10 healthy donors, 3 female and 7 male. An age range of about 25 to 64 years, with an average of around 42 years, was recorded for the donors. Whole blood was collected from each healthy donor at three time points spaced two weeks apart and obtained from a commercial supplier. For immunosequencing, genomic DNA was extracted from unsorted whole blood. Inclusive of the bounding cysteine and phenylalanine, the CDR3 is 11 residues long. Only the CDR3 DNA stays, 33 bases, in frame from base 1. Taken from the germline V gene (reference sequence), the CDR1 and CDR2 loops are LNHDA and SQIVND. V sheds 5 bases and J sheds 5 bases, leaving 5 bases between their ends.

The immunoSEQ Assay, which uses bias-controlled multiplex PCR amplification of genomic DNA, was used to profile TCRbeta CDR3 regions. On the authors' methods: The absolute abundance of each unique TCRbeta CDR3 region was quantified after sequences were collapsed and filtered. Two models were used to test differential abundance: a binomial model (Fisher-equivalent) and a beta-binomial model that adds time-dependent variance fitted from healthy donors. Clones with fewer than 5 combined templates were removed, and differential abundance was called for clones with a Benjamini-Hochberg FDR below 0.01. The form v = (b*log(k)+a)^2 was used to model beta-binomial variance as a function of total template count across the two samples. TCRdb took over this immuneACCESS table, retaining in-frame rearrangements with V and J assigned. Such tables are incomplete; in checked studies, under half of the missing clones stem from an unresolved V gene, and the remainder is unexplained. V and J calls and clone size are those listed in that table; D and trimming were worked out from the DNA. This sample gives about 130,000 clones in total; about 88% of them show up just once. Together, the top ten hold around 8.4% of the sample.

The sequence is built from TRBV19 and TRBJ2-3; the D segment could be TRBD2, given 5 matching bases. The receptor was isolated from a person between 18 and 75 years old in good health. The sequencing input was blood. DNA sequence: TGTGCCAGTAGTGGAGGAGATACGCAGTATTTT. This sequence encodes CASSGGDTQYF. Supplemented by the reference TRBV19 and TRBJ2-3 proteins around the CDR3, the complete variable domain is DGGITQSPKYLFRKEGQNVTLSCEQNLNHDAMYWYRQDPGQGLRLIYYSQIVNDFQKGDIAEGYSVSREKKESFPLTVTSAQKNPTAFYLCASSGGDTQYFGPGTRLTVL.